The T cell receptor (beta chain) under discussion was sequenced for a study of T cell clonality in common variable immunodeficiency. This clone was observed many times. No antigen is known for it. The sequenced fragment ends 3 residues before the CDR3 boundary, so the rest is inferred from the germline J gene. Blood samples were heparinized, about 4.5 to 9 ml per donor. TCRdb keeps only in-frame clones here, not all; method: immunoSEQ multiplex PCR. The sample holds about 33,000 clones, and no clone turns up only once. CDR3 size: 13 residues. The J segment lost 5 bases and the V segment lost 6 bases, leaving 3 bases of the junction unmatched. The germline gives CDR1 SNHLY, CDR2 FYNNEI. Points from the study as a whole: In common variable immunodeficiency, TCR beta chains reportedly carried fewer deletions and N-nucleotide insertions.

The chain employs TRBV2 and TRBJ1-5, with 8 bases fitting TRBD1. The source material was peripheral blood mononuclear cells. This TCR derives from a person aged 18-70 years in good health. The CDR3 bases that were read are TGTGCCAGCAGACAGGGGGAGGATCAGCCC. Protein product: CASRQGEDQP. The full CDR3 protein is CASRQGEDQPQHF.